The next 14 T cell receptor beta chains were all read from a single sample in a study of blood T cell repertoires in COVID-19. Some clones are missing from TCRdb's copy, which holds only in-frame ones; the method was immunoSEQ multiplex PCR. The top ten hold approximately 1.5% of the sample, which has roughly 400,000 clones, around nine tenths seen once. What was sequenced was PBMCs or T cells enriched from blood (not recorded which). These receptors originate from a woman between 18 and 30 years old who had been exposed to COVID-19.

CDR3 sequence: CASSLEGVNYGYTF. CDR3 DNA: TGTGCCAGCAGCTTAGAGGGGGTGAACTATGGCTACACCTTC. The chain is built from TRBV7-2 and TRBJ1-2; D may be TRBD1 (6 bases). V shed 1 base and J shed 2 bases, with 8 bases lying between them. This CDR3 has 14 residues. Germline V lookup: CDR1 SGHTA, CDR2 FQGNSA.

The sample holds one count of this clone. The chain is built from TRBV4-3 and TRBJ2-3, with 9 bases that match TRBD2. There are 15 residues in the CDR3. Per germline, CDR1 LGHNA and CDR2 YSLEER. With V trimmed by 3 bases and J by 1 base, 2 bases remained unmatched. The CDR3 region has the DNA TGCGCCAGCAGCCAGGCTAGCGGGGGCACAGATACGCAGTATTTT. It encodes CASSQASGGTDTQYF.

The chain is built from TRBV5-1 and TRBJ1-1, with D perhaps TRBD1 (5 bases). This CDR3 has 14 amino acids. V lost 3 bases and J lost 8, with 17 bases in between. Germline values: CDR1 SGHRS, CDR2 YFSETQ. The CDR3 loop reads CASSSPGLSSEAFF. The CDR3 coding sequence is TGCGCCAGCAGCTCGCCGGGACTCTCATCGGAAGCTTTCTTT.

The rearrangement uses TRBV19 and TRBJ2-7, with D possibly being TRBD2 (5 bases). Trimming cost V 3 bases and J 5 bases, with 14 bases left between them. CDR1 LNHDA and CDR2 SQIVND come from the germline V gene (reference sequence). This CDR3 has 14 residues. DNA of the CDR3: TGTGCCAGTAGTATCCGGGGTAGTTCGAACGAGCAGTACTTC. Its protein product is CASSIRGSSNEQYF.

This clone appeared a single time. The chain links TRBV28 to TRBJ1-5; D remains ambiguous. V was clipped by 3 bases and J by 3 bases, with 18 bases between them. Germline V gene lookup returns CDR1 MDHEN and CDR2 SYDVKM. This CDR3 has 17 amino acids. The CDR3 loop reads CASSFSFVTSFNQPQHF. In DNA form, the CDR3 reads TGTGCCAGCAGTTTTAGTTTTGTGACAAGCTTCAATCAGCCCCAGCATTTT.

The chain has TRBV6-5 and TRBJ1-4; possible D gene TRBD1, 5 bases. Deletions cut 1 base from V and 8 bases from J, with 11 bases between. The CDR3 is 14 residues long. Germline CDR1 reads MNHEY; CDR2 reads SVGAGI. The CDR3: CASSYYGGGEKLFF. CDR3 DNA sequence: TGTGCCAGCAGTTACTACGGGGGTGGGGAAAAACTGTTTTTT.

The CDR3 bases are TGTGCCAGCAGTCGGGAAATGAACACTGAAGCTTTCTTT. Translation gives CASSREMNTEAFF. The rearrangement joins TRBV12-3 or TRBV12-4 to TRBJ1-1; the D is unclear. The CDR3 extends over 13 amino acids. Trimming removed 5 bases at V and 0 bases at J, with 7 bases between.

This chain connects TRBV4-1 to TRBJ1-4, with a possible D match to TRBD1 (5 bases). V was shortened by 0 bases and J by 4 bases, with 12 bases between the two germline ends. The germline gives CDR1 MGHRA, CDR2 YSYEKL. This CDR3 is 16 amino acids long. For the CDR3, the DNA is TGCGCCAGCAGCCAAGATCGGGGGAGGAGTAATGAAAAACTGTTTTTT. As protein: CASSQDRGRSNEKLFF.

CDR3 region: CATSPGQGANTEAFF. CDR3 bases: TGTGCCACCAGTCCCGGACAGGGGGCGAACACTGAAGCTTTCTTT. V and J are TRBV15 and TRBJ1-1; 11 positions match TRBD1. The J segment lost 1 base and the V segment lost 6 bases, leaving 4 bases of the junction unmatched. This CDR3 is 15 amino acids long. The germline CDR1 and CDR2 sequences are LNHNV and YYDKDF (reference sequence).

V gene TRBV6-5 combines with J gene TRBJ1-5, with D tentatively TRBD1 (5 bases). The V gene lost 8 bases and the J gene lost 0 bases, with 11 bases spanning the gap. The germline CDR1 and CDR2 sequences are MNHEY and SVGAGI. This CDR3 has 14 residues. CDR3 nucleotide sequence: TGTGCCAGCCGACAGCTTTATAGCAATCAGCCCCAGCATTTT. It encodes CASRQLYSNQPQHF.

This clone occurred once. V is TRBV4-1 and J is TRBJ1-6; D might be TRBD1 (5 bases). The V gene lost 0 bases and the J gene lost 8 bases, with 14 bases spanning the gap. CDR3 length: 16 residues. From germline, CDR1 is MGHRA and CDR2 YSYEKL. The DNA of the CDR3 is TGCGCCAGCAGCCAAGAGGTCTGGGGGGAATATTCACCCCTCCACTTT. This translates into CASSQEVWGEYSPLHF.

The chain is built from TRBV15 and TRBJ2-1; 10 bases line up with TRBD2. V shed 1 base and J 0 bases; nucleotides not matched to a gene: 6. Germline values: CDR1 LNHNV, CDR2 YYDKDF (reference sequence). This CDR3 has 18 amino acids. The CDR3 DNA reads as TGTGCCACCAGCAGAGGACCTAGCGGGGGAAGCTCCTACAATGAGCAGTTCTTC. It yields the protein CATSRGPSGGSSYNEQFF.

This chain joins TRBV19 and TRBJ2-1, with 13 bases fitting TRBD2. V trimming: 5 bases; J trimming: 9 bases; junction bases outside the gene matches: 7. The CDR3 length is 15 residues. Germline CDR1 is LNHDA and CDR2 is SQIVND (reference sequence). The CDR3 DNA sequence: TGTGCCAGTAGTCCACTAGCGGGGGGGCCCGGTGAGCAGTTCTTC. This sequence encodes CASSPLAGGPGEQFF.

Points on this clone: Other DNA sequences within the sample encode an identical CDR3. This chain connects TRBV18 to TRBJ2-7; D may be TRBD2 (5 bases). Trimming took 3 bases from V and 4 from J, leaving 13 bases between them. This CDR3 spans 14 amino acids. Germline assignment: CDR1 KGHSH and CDR2 LQKENI. For the CDR3, the DNA is TGTGCCAGCTCACCCACTCGGGGTGGTTACGAGCAGTACTTC. Protein: CASSPTRGGYEQYF.